The 6 T cell receptor beta chains listed next were all sequenced from one sample in a study of control samples from healthy donors and cancer patients. The protocol was immunoSEQ multiplex PCR, while the TCRdb copy is restricted to in-frame clones and leaves out a portion. The top ten clones hold approximately 3.2% of a sample with 130,000 to 150,000 clones, 75% to 95% of them seen once. Source material: blood. Every receptor here comes from a man aged 30 to 39 in good health.

The chain is built from TRBV27 and TRBJ1-2, with unresolved D. CDR1 MNHEY and CDR2 SMNVEV come from the germline V gene (reference sequence). Trimming left V 0 bases short and J 1 base short, with 12 bases between. This CDR3 has 16 amino acids. The CDR3 DNA reads TGTGCCAGCAGTTTATCGGCGGGGAGTAATAACTATGGCTACACCTTC. This encodes CASSLSAGSNNYGYTF.

J is TRBJ2-2 and V is TRBV9; tentatively, D is TRBD1 (6 bases). The CDR3 totals 15 residues. CDR1 is SGDLS, CDR2 YYNGEE, per germline. V was pared by 0 bases and J by 2 bases, with 8 bases between. The CDR3 is CASSVVQGNTGELFF. The CDR3 nucleotides read TGTGCCAGCAGCGTAGTACAGGGTAACACCGGGGAGCTGTTTTTT.

CDR3 coding DNA: TGTGCCAGTAGTATAGACTCGGGACAGGGGCACGAGCAGTACTTC. Amino acid sequence: CASSIDSGQGHEQYF. V usage is TRBV19 and J usage is TRBJ2-7, with TRBD1 matching over 10 bases. The ends lost 0 bases at V and 5 bases at J; junction bases unmatched: 4. CDR1 is LNHDA, CDR2 SQIVND, per germline (reference sequence). The CDR3 spans 15 residues.

J is TRBJ2-1 and V is TRBV5-1, with 7 bases matching TRBD2. The V gene end was trimmed by 0 bases and the J gene end by 8 bases; junction bases not matched to a gene: 8. The V gene's germline CDR1 is SGHRS and CDR2 YFSETQ. The CDR3 spans 15 residues. CDR3 sequence reads: CASSLAAGVSDEQFF. The CDR3 coding sequence is TGCGCCAGCAGCTTGGCGGCGGGGGTTTCAGATGAGCAGTTCTTC.

The V call is TRBV27, the J call TRBJ1-1; D is unclear. CDR3 length equals 13 residues. Germline CDR1 is MNHEY and CDR2 is SMNVEV (reference sequence). V was clipped by 0 bases and J by 7 bases, with 9 bases between them. In nucleotides, the CDR3 is TGTGCCAGCAGTTTATCCGGGGTAGGTGAAGCTTTCTTT. Translating gives CASSLSGVGEAFF.

The genes are TRBV28 and TRBJ2-7, with 7 bases lining up with TRBD1. There are 16 residues in the CDR3. The V and J ends lost 3 bases and 4 bases, in that order; junction bases with no gene match: 12. The germline gives CDR1 MDHEN, CDR2 SYDVKM. CDR3 bases: TGTGCCAGCAGTTTGGCCGGACAGGCGAACCTGTACGAGCAGTACTTC. Translated: CASSLAGQANLYEQYF.